The rows below give T cell receptor beta chains drawn from one sample of a study of cytomegalovirus exposure and HLA in healthy donors. TCRdb's copy holds only in-frame clones and misses some; the assay was immunoSEQ multiplex PCR. The sample contains around 150,000 clones, 65% to 85% of which appear only once. The sequenced sample consisted of PBMCs. Receptor source: a woman in her fifties or sixties in good health and CMV-seropositive. CDR3s include the opening cysteine and the closing phenylalanine or tryptophan. D genes are given only for firm matches. The size field is filled for only some rows; it gives once, few, many or a size class.

d_gene: NA
j_gene: TRBJ1-1
v_gene: TRBV2
abundance: NA
CDR3aa: CASVRGEKVEAFF
CDR3nt: TGTGCCAGCGTGCGCGGAGAAAAAGTTGAAGCTTTCTTT

d_gene: NA
j_gene: TRBJ2-5
v_gene: TRBV6-1
abundance: few
CDR3aa: CASSEAWSGDWYETQYF
CDR3nt: TGTGCCAGCAGTGAAGCTTGGAGCGGAGACTGGTATGAGACCCAGTACTTC

d_gene: NA
j_gene: TRBJ2-2
v_gene: TRBV7-9
abundance: NA
CDR3aa: CASSQDSFPGELFF
CDR3nt: TGTGCCAGCAGCCAAGACAGCTTCCCCGGGGAGCTGTTTTTT

d_gene: NA
j_gene: TRBJ1-2
v_gene: TRBV2
abundance: NA
CDR3aa: CASSEQGIRNGYTF
CDR3nt: TGTGCCAGCAGTGAGCAGGGGATTCGCAATGGCTACACCTTC

d_gene: NA
j_gene: TRBJ2-2
v_gene: TRBV27
abundance: NA
CDR3aa: CASSLSGGNTGELFF
CDR3nt: TGTGCCAGCAGTTTATCCGGGGGGAACACCGGGGAGCTGTTTTTT

d_gene: NA
j_gene: TRBJ2-1
v_gene: TRBV12-5
abundance: NA
CDR3aa: CASVRGTGVVNEQFF
CDR3nt: TGTGCTAGTGTCAGAGGAACGGGGGTTGTTAATGAGCAGTTCTTC

d_gene: NA
j_gene: TRBJ2-3
v_gene: TRBV13
abundance: NA
CDR3aa: CASSLADSLITDTQYF
CDR3nt: TGTGCCAGCAGCTTAGCGGACAGCCTCATCACAGATACGCAGTATTTT

d_gene: TRBD1
j_gene: TRBJ1-1
v_gene: TRBV7-9
abundance: NA
CDR3aa: CASSGTANTEAFF
CDR3nt: TGTGCCAGCAGCGGGACAGCGAACACTGAAGCTTTCTTT

d_gene: TRBD1
j_gene: TRBJ1-1
v_gene: TRBV2
abundance: NA
CDR3aa: CASSELQGARTEAFF
CDR3nt: TGTGCCAGCAGTGAGTTGCAGGGGGCGCGAACTGAAGCTTTCTTT

d_gene: NA
j_gene: TRBJ2-7
v_gene: TRBV5-6
abundance: few
CDR3aa: CASSFDSSYEQYF
CDR3nt: TGTGCCAGCAGCTTTGACAGCTCCTACGAGCAGTACTTC

d_gene: NA
j_gene: TRBJ1-2
v_gene: TRBV13
abundance: NA
CDR3aa: CASSQDLGRQGYTF
CDR3nt: TGTGCCAGCAGCCAAGATTTAGGGAGACAAGGCTACACCTTC

d_gene: NA
j_gene: TRBJ2-1
v_gene: TRBV6-1
abundance: NA
CDR3aa: CASAEQGSKSVQFF
CDR3nt: TGTGCCAGCGCTGAACAGGGTAGTAAATCCGTGCAGTTCTTC

d_gene: TRBD1
j_gene: TRBJ1-2
v_gene: TRBV6-1
abundance: NA
CDR3aa: CASRRQGLGYGYTF
CDR3nt: TGTGCCAGCAGAAGACAGGGGCTGGGCTATGGCTACACCTTC

d_gene: TRBD1
j_gene: TRBJ2-1
v_gene: TRBV19
abundance: NA
CDR3aa: CASSTGQGWWNEQFF
CDR3nt: TGTGCCAGTAGTACCGGACAGGGTTGGTGGAACGAGCAGTTCTTC

d_gene: NA
j_gene: TRBJ2-7
v_gene: TRBV11-2
abundance: few
CDR3aa: CASSSRPGLRTYEQYF
CDR3nt: TGTGCCAGCAGCTCTAGGCCGGGACTCCGAACCTACGAGCAGTACTTC

d_gene: NA
j_gene: TRBJ1-1
v_gene: TRBV19
abundance: NA
CDR3aa: CASSTGTEAFF
CDR3nt: TGTGCCAGTAGTACCGGTACTGAAGCTTTCTTT

d_gene: NA
j_gene: TRBJ1-1
v_gene: TRBV5-4
abundance: NA
CDR3aa: CASSLDGHLNTEAFF
CDR3nt: TGTGCCAGCAGCTTGGATGGGCACTTGAACACTGAAGCTTTCTTT

d_gene: TRBD2
j_gene: TRBJ2-5
v_gene: TRBV7-9
abundance: NA
CDR3aa: CASSLARGGETQYF
CDR3nt: TGTGCCAGCAGCTTAGCGCGGGGAGGGGAGACCCAGTACTTC

d_gene: NA
j_gene: TRBJ2-2
v_gene: TRBV25-1
abundance: NA
CDR3aa: CASSGRDWYTGELFF
CDR3nt: TGTGCCAGCAGTGGCAGGGACTGGTACACCGGGGAGCTGTTTTTT

d_gene: TRBD1
j_gene: TRBJ1-1
v_gene: TRBV5-1
abundance: few
CDR3aa: CASSKGQDEAFF
CDR3nt: TGCGCCAGCAGCAAAGGACAGGATGAAGCTTTCTTT

d_gene: TRBD1
j_gene: TRBJ1-2
v_gene: TRBV15
abundance: NA
CDR3aa: CATSRDPPGTEDNGYTF
CDR3nt: TGTGCCACCAGCAGAGATCCCCCCGGGACAGAAGATAATGGCTACACCTTC

d_gene: NA
j_gene: TRBJ1-1
v_gene: TRBV6-5
abundance: NA
CDR3aa: CASSRDRDTEAFF
CDR3nt: TGTGCCAGCAGTCGAGACAGAGACACTGAAGCTTTCTTT

d_gene: TRBD1
j_gene: TRBJ2-7
v_gene: TRBV5-4
abundance: NA
CDR3aa: CASSSKGGLYEQYF
CDR3nt: TGTGCCAGCAGCTCGAAAGGGGGCCTCTACGAGCAGTACTTC

d_gene: TRBD1
j_gene: TRBJ2-7
v_gene: TRBV27
abundance: NA
CDR3aa: CASSPKLTGSSYEQYF
CDR3nt: TGTGCCAGCAGTCCTAAACTGACAGGGAGCTCCTACGAGCAGTACTTC

d_gene: NA
j_gene: TRBJ2-7
v_gene: TRBV7-2
abundance: NA
CDR3aa: CASSPTARIGSEQYF
CDR3nt: TGTGCCAGCAGCCCCACCGCACGGATTGGAAGCGAGCAGTACTTC

d_gene: TRBD1
j_gene: TRBJ1-1
v_gene: TRBV9
abundance: NA
CDR3aa: CASSPRDRAWGTEAFF
CDR3nt: TGTGCCAGCAGCCCCCGGGACAGGGCTTGGGGCACTGAAGCTTTCTTT

d_gene: NA
j_gene: TRBJ1-1
v_gene: TRBV5-1
abundance: NA
CDR3aa: CASSLGGSAEAFF
CDR3nt: TGCGCCAGCAGCTTGGGCGGTTCTGCTGAAGCTTTCTTT

d_gene: NA
j_gene: TRBJ1-1
v_gene: TRBV6-6
abundance: NA
CDR3aa: CASSSRDKPYTEAFF
CDR3nt: TGTGCCAGCAGTTCCCGGGACAAACCGTACACTGAAGCTTTCTTT

d_gene: TRBD1
j_gene: TRBJ1-6
v_gene: TRBV2
abundance: NA
CDR3aa: CASSEEGQVNSPLHF
CDR3nt: TGTGCCAGCAGTGAAGAGGGACAGGTTAATTCACCCCTCCACTTT

d_gene: TRBD1
j_gene: TRBJ1-6
v_gene: TRBV25-1
abundance: NA
CDR3aa: CASSRTGHNSPLHF
CDR3nt: TGTGCCAGCAGTCGGACAGGACATAATTCACCCCTCCACTTT

d_gene: TRBD1
j_gene: TRBJ2-1
v_gene: TRBV7-2
abundance: NA
CDR3aa: CASSLGQGADNEQFF
CDR3nt: TGTGCCAGCAGCCTCGGACAGGGGGCTGACAATGAGCAGTTCTTC

d_gene: NA
j_gene: TRBJ1-2
v_gene: TRBV15
abundance: few
CDR3aa: CATSRPLFKTGGYTF
CDR3nt: TGTGCCACCAGCAGACCACTATTCAAGACAGGAGGCTACACCTTC

d_gene: TRBD1
j_gene: TRBJ2-2
v_gene: TRBV4-2
abundance: once
CDR3aa: CASSTQGALNTRELFF
CDR3nt: TGTGCCAGCAGCACACAGGGGGCCCTGAACACCAGGGAGCTGTTTTTT

d_gene: TRBD1
j_gene: TRBJ1-1
v_gene: TRBV11-2
abundance: NA
CDR3aa: CASSLGRTGGNTEAFF
CDR3nt: TGTGCCAGCAGCTTAGGAAGGACAGGGGGCAACACTGAAGCTTTCTTT

d_gene: NA
j_gene: TRBJ2-1
v_gene: TRBV15
abundance: NA
CDR3aa: CATSRDLFPGNEQFF
CDR3nt: TGTGCCACCAGCAGAGATCTTTTTCCGGGCAATGAGCAGTTCTTC

d_gene: NA
j_gene: TRBJ2-3
v_gene: TRBV7-2
abundance: NA
CDR3aa: CASSFGIGSTDTQYF
CDR3nt: TGTGCCAGCTCCTTCGGGATAGGTAGCACAGATACGCAGTATTTT

d_gene: NA
j_gene: TRBJ1-5
v_gene: TRBV5-5
abundance: once
CDR3aa: CASSRSAKGQPQHF
CDR3nt: TGTGCCAGCAGCCGCTCAGCCAAGGGGCAGCCCCAGCATTTT

d_gene: NA
j_gene: TRBJ2-7
v_gene: TRBV28
abundance: NA
CDR3aa: CASSLAPDRPYEQYF
CDR3nt: TGTGCCAGCAGTTTAGCCCCCGACAGGCCCTACGAGCAGTACTTC

d_gene: NA
j_gene: TRBJ2-5
v_gene: TRBV19
abundance: few
CDR3aa: CASSIRTGETQYF
CDR3nt: TGTGCCAGTAGTATTCGGACGGGGGAGACCCAGTACTTC

d_gene: TRBD1
j_gene: TRBJ2-1
v_gene: TRBV6-5
abundance: NA
CDR3aa: CASSYRDRFYEQFF
CDR3nt: TGTGCCAGCAGTTACCGGGACAGGTTCTATGAGCAGTTCTTC

d_gene: NA
j_gene: TRBJ1-5
v_gene: TRBV9
abundance: NA
CDR3aa: CASSCRGVTATGQPQHF
CDR3nt: TGTGCCAGCAGCTGCCGGGGGGTGACGGCAACGGGTCAGCCCCAGCATTTT

d_gene: TRBD2
j_gene: TRBJ2-1
v_gene: TRBV7-9
abundance: NA
CDR3aa: CASSLDSGVGYNEQFF
CDR3nt: TGTGCCAGCAGCTTAGACAGCGGGGTAGGCTACAATGAGCAGTTCTTC

d_gene: TRBD2
j_gene: TRBJ2-7
v_gene: TRBV5-1
abundance: few
CDR3aa: CASSLGGGSYEQYF
CDR3nt: TGCGCCAGCAGCTTGGGCGGGGGAAGCTACGAGCAGTACTTC

d_gene: TRBD2
j_gene: TRBJ2-2
v_gene: TRBV6-5
abundance: NA
CDR3aa: CASRPTSDRGELFF
CDR3nt: TGTGCCAGCAGACCCACTAGCGACCGGGGGGAGCTGTTTTTT

d_gene: TRBD1
j_gene: TRBJ1-2
v_gene: TRBV19
abundance: NA
CDR3aa: CASSIVGTGIYGYTF
CDR3nt: TGTGCCAGTAGTATCGTGGGGACAGGCATCTATGGCTACACCTTC

d_gene: NA
j_gene: TRBJ1-2
v_gene: TRBV5-4
abundance: NA
CDR3aa: CASSDGSQGGYTF
CDR3nt: TGTGCCAGCAGCGACGGTTCCCAGGGAGGCTACACCTTC

d_gene: NA
j_gene: TRBJ1-2
v_gene: TRBV18
abundance: NA
CDR3aa: CASSPQWEDYGYTF
CDR3nt: TGTGCCAGCTCACCACAGTGGGAGGACTATGGCTACACCTTC

d_gene: TRBD1
j_gene: TRBJ2-7
v_gene: TRBV7-9
abundance: NA
CDR3aa: CASSPRTGLPYEQYF
CDR3nt: TGTGCCAGCAGCCCCCGGACAGGGCTACCCTACGAGCAGTACTTC

d_gene: NA
j_gene: TRBJ2-4
v_gene: TRBV29-1
abundance: NA
CDR3aa: CSAQDRWGNIQYF
CDR3nt: TGCAGCGCTCAGGACAGATGGGGAAACATTCAGTACTTC

d_gene: TRBD1
j_gene: TRBJ2-5
v_gene: TRBV6-1
abundance: few
CDR3aa: CASSEGRQGARGTQYF
CDR3nt: TGTGCCAGCAGTGAAGGTAGACAGGGGGCGCGGGGGACCCAGTACTTC

d_gene: NA
j_gene: TRBJ2-7
v_gene: TRBV7-9
abundance: NA
CDR3aa: CSSSLDRYEQYF
CDR3nt: TGTTCCAGCAGCCTGGACAGATACGAGCAGTACTTC

d_gene: NA
j_gene: TRBJ1-6
v_gene: TRBV19
abundance: few
CDR3aa: CASKNTPYNSPLHF
CDR3nt: TGTGCCAGTAAGAACACCCCGTATAATTCACCCCTCCACTTT

d_gene: TRBD1
j_gene: TRBJ2-1
v_gene: TRBV6-6
abundance: once
CDR3aa: CASSYSDRGFSHEQFF
CDR3nt: TGTGCCAGCAGTTACTCCGACAGGGGGTTTTCGCATGAGCAGTTCTTC

d_gene: TRBD1
j_gene: TRBJ1-4
v_gene: TRBV25-1
abundance: few
CDR3aa: CASSAGTGLFNEKLFF
CDR3nt: TGTGCCAGCAGTGCCGGGACAGGGCTTTTTAATGAAAAACTGTTTTTT

d_gene: NA
j_gene: TRBJ1-5
v_gene: TRBV2
abundance: NA
CDR3aa: CASSASSWNQPQHF
CDR3nt: TGTGCCAGCAGTGCCAGTTCATGGAATCAGCCCCAGCATTTT

d_gene: NA
j_gene: TRBJ1-2
v_gene: TRBV6-1
abundance: once
CDR3aa: CASSEMGFHNYGYTF
CDR3nt: TGTGCCAGCAGTGAAATGGGCTTCCACAACTATGGCTACACCTTC